The 17 T cell receptor beta chains below all came from one sample that was sequenced in a study of blood T cell repertoires in COVID-19. Sequencing was performed with immunoSEQ multiplex PCR; in TCRdb, only in-frame clones are kept and a portion is missing. The top ten hold 3% of the sample, which has about 220,000 clones, around 81% seen once. Sequencing was carried out using peripheral blood. The receptors originated from a woman aged 25 to 39 who had recovered from COVID-19.

This clone showed up just once. The chain recombines TRBV12-5 with TRBJ1-2, with D perhaps TRBD1 (6 bases). The CDR3 is made up of 15 amino acids. Germline V gene data show CDR1 as LGHNT and CDR2 as FRNRAP. The V end lost 7 bases, the J end lost 7 bases, and 22 bases lay between the germline ends. The CDR3 loop is CASAVGRAGVLGYTF. The CDR3 DNA follows: TGTGCTAGTGCTGTCGGTAGAGCAGGGGTCCTTGGCTACACCTTC.

This chain joins TRBV27 and TRBJ1-2, with D possibly being TRBD1 (6 bases). CDR1 and CDR2 from the germline V gene are MNHEY and SMNVEV (reference sequence). This CDR3 is 15 amino acids long. V lost 6 bases and J lost 2, with 16 bases in between. Written as DNA, the CDR3 is TGTGCCAGCAGCCCGATCACAGGGAACAACTATGGCTACACCTTC. Encoded protein: CASSPITGNNYGYTF.

The V and J genes are TRBV5-1 and TRBJ1-2; the D gene is possibly TRBD1 (6 bases). CDR3 length: 15 residues. Trimming took off 4 bases at V and 9 bases at J, with 22 bases between the two ends. From germline, CDR1 is SGHRS and CDR2 YFSETQ. In DNA form, the CDR3 reads TGCGCCAGCAGCCCCGAGACAGGATTTTTCTTTAGCTACACCTTC. The encoded protein is CASSPETGFFFSYTF.

The chain combines TRBV19 with TRBJ2-3; 7 bases line up with TRBD2. V was pared by 1 base and J by 2 bases, with 3 bases of the junction left unmatched. The V gene's germline CDR1 is LNHDA and CDR2 SQIVND (reference sequence). This CDR3 contains 15 residues. As DNA, the CDR3 is TGTGCCAGTAGTATAGCTGGGGGGGACACAGATACGCAGTATTTT. It codes for CASSIAGGDTDTQYF.

The chain joins TRBV27 to TRBJ2-2, with TRBD2 matching over 13 bases. Germline CDR1 MNHEY, CDR2 SMNVEV (reference sequence). Trimming took 1 base from V and 8 from J; bases not matched to a gene: 7. This CDR3 has 17 amino acids. CDR3 protein: CASSLLGLAGVAGELFF. CDR3 DNA: TGTGCCAGCAGTTTATTAGGACTAGCGGGAGTAGCGGGGGAGCTGTTTTTT.

This rearrangement joins TRBV30 to TRBJ2-2, with 14 bases lining up with TRBD2. The V segment lost 5 bases and the J segment 6 bases; nucleotides outside the gene matches: 11. The CDR3 is 17 residues long. In germline, CDR1 is GTSNPN, CDR2 SVGIG (reference sequence). As DNA, the CDR3 is TGTGCCTGGGGGGGACTAGCGGGAGCGTCTATGTCCGGGGAGCTGTTTTTT. Translated: CAWGGLAGASMSGELFF. Full variable domain (outside the CDR3, taken from reference TRBV30 and TRBJ2-2): SQTIHQWPATLVQPVGSPLSLECTVEGTSNPNLYWYRQAAGRGLQLLFYSVGIGQISSEVPQNLSASRPQDRQFILSSKKLLLSDSGFYLCAWGGLAGASMSGELFFGEGSRLTVL.

Only a few counts were recorded for this clone. V is TRBV19 and J is TRBJ1-5, with 12 nucleotides matching TRBD1. Germline CDR1 reads LNHDA; CDR2 reads SQIVND (reference sequence). The CDR3 runs 16 residues. V trimming: 5 bases; J trimming: 2 bases; junction bases outside the gene matches: 4. CDR3 in DNA: TGTGCCAGTAGTTTTGGGACAGGGGGCGGCAATCAGCCCCAGCATTTT. It encodes CASSFGTGGGNQPQHF. The whole variable domain, filled in from reference TRBV19 and TRBJ1-5, reads DGGITQSPKYLFRKEGQNVTLSCEQNLNHDAMYWYRQDPGQGLRLIYYSQIVNDFQKGDIAEGYSVSREKKESFPLTVTSAQKNPTAFYLCASSFGTGGGNQPQHFGDGTRLSIL.

This rearrangement joins TRBV30 to TRBJ1-1; possibly TRBD1 for D (5 bases). Germline CDR1 reads GTSNPN; CDR2 reads SVGIG (reference sequence). The V end lost 2 bases, the J end lost 5 bases, and 9 bases lay between the germline ends. The CDR3 is made up of 12 amino acids. For the CDR3, the DNA is TGTGCCTGGAGTTGGGGGGAGACTGAAGCTTTCTTT. Its translation: CAWSWGETEAFF.

This clone came up once. CDR3 in amino acids: CASRKGQGDQPQHF. CDR3 DNA: TGTGCCAGCAGGAAAGGACAGGGTGATCAGCCCCAGCATTTT. The V and J genes are TRBV27 and TRBJ1-5; TRBD1 matches at 8 bases. J gave up 5 bases and V 6 bases, and 6 bases lay outside the gene matches. CDR1 and CDR2 (germline): MNHEY, SMNVEV (reference sequence). The CDR3 extends over 14 amino acids.

V is TRBV3-1 (or the pseudogene TRBV3-2) and J is TRBJ1-3; TRBD1 aligns across 12 bases. The CDR3 is 16 amino acids. Trimming at V came to 4 bases and at J to 2 bases, leaving 3 bases not matched to a gene. Germline V CDR1 and CDR2: LGHDT, YNNKEL (reference sequence). CDR3 in amino acids: CASSRGTGGPGNTIYF. CDR3 DNA sequence: TGTGCCAGCAGCCGGGGGACAGGGGGCCCTGGAAACACCATATATTTT.

V usage is TRBV2 and J usage is TRBJ2-1; 9 bases are shared with TRBD2. The V gene end was trimmed by 3 bases and the J gene end by 0 bases; junction bases not matched to a gene: 0. Germline V gene data show CDR1 as SNHLY and CDR2 as FYNNEI. The CDR3 covers 15 residues. The CDR3 DNA reads as TGTGCCAGCAGTGAGGGACTAGCCTCCTACAATGAGCAGTTCTTC. Amino acids: CASSEGLASYNEQFF.

The J gene is TRBJ1-3, the V gene TRBV9; no clear D gene. The V and J ends lost 4 bases and 7 bases respectively, with 9 bases between them. The V gene's germline CDR1 is SGDLS and CDR2 YYNGEE. The CDR3 is 12 residues long. The CDR3 is CASSLAGNTIYF. The CDR3, as DNA: TGTGCCAGCAGCTTGGCGGGGAACACCATATATTTT.

This rearrangement joins TRBV29-1 to TRBJ1-5; 7 bases agree with TRBD1. Germline V lookup: CDR1 SQVTM, CDR2 ANQGSEA. With V trimmed by 5 bases and J by 5 bases, 9 bases remained unmatched. The CDR3 spans 14 residues. CDR3 protein: CSVFDRESDQPQHF. CDR3 DNA sequence: TGCAGCGTTTTTGACAGGGAATCGGATCAGCCCCAGCATTTT.

V gene TRBV5-1 combines with J gene TRBJ2-7, with 11 bases lining up with TRBD1. The CDR3 has 15 residues. Trimming at V came to 1 base and at J to 4 bases, leaving 4 bases not matched to a gene. Germline assignment: CDR1 SGHRS and CDR2 YFSETQ. DNA of the CDR3: TGCGCCAGCAGCTTGTCTGGGGACAGGGGGTACGAGCAGTACTTC. Its protein is CASSLSGDRGYEQYF.

DNA for the CDR3: TGTGCCAGCAGTTTATCGTCGAACACTGAAGCTTTCTTT. Translated: CASSLSSNTEAFF. The chain has TRBV12-3 or TRBV12-4 and TRBJ1-1; D is ambiguous. V dropped 2 bases and J dropped 1 base, with 5 bases sitting between them. The CDR3 contains 13 residues.

CDR3 region: CASSIGLWAPDKYF. The DNA for the CDR3 is TGTGCCAGTAGTATAGGCTTGTGGGCACCCGATAAGTACTTC. The chain uses TRBV19 and TRBJ2-7, with no clear D. The V end lost 1 base, the J end lost 11 bases, and 18 bases lay between the germline ends. The CDR3 runs to 14 residues. Germline CDR1 reads LNHDA; CDR2 reads SQIVND (reference sequence). Combining the CDR3 with reference TRBV19 and TRBJ2-7 gives the whole variable domain DGGITQSPKYLFRKEGQNVTLSCEQNLNHDAMYWYRQDPGQGLRLIYYSQIVNDFQKGDIAEGYSVSREKKESFPLTVTSAQKNPTAFYLCASSIGLWAPDKYFGPGTRLTVT.

The V call is TRBV29-1, the J call TRBJ1-1; possibly TRBD1 for D (5 bases). CDR3 length: 12 residues. The V gene's germline CDR1 is SQVTM and CDR2 ANQGSEA. Trimming pared 6 bases from V and 3 bases from J, leaving 11 bases between. The CDR3 protein is CSVVWGDTEAFF. CDR3 nucleotides: TGCAGCGTGGTGTGGGGGGACACTGAAGCTTTCTTT.